The source of this TCR beta chain is a study of T-cell reconstitution after alpha-beta-depleted transplantation in children. For TCRbeta, the library was prepared with unique molecular identifiers. From the PCR reads, TCRdb called clonotypes with MiXCR, one entry per CDR3 protein. There are about 280,000 distinct CDR3 sequences in the sample; 11% occur only once, and 23% lies in the top ten. V shed 4 bases and J shed 8 bases, with 25 bases lying between them. Germline lookup yields CDR1 SQVTM and CDR2 ANQGSEA. This CDR3 has 16 amino acids. This clonotype has a count of ten or more. The sample in question was peripheral blood, obtained 180 days after TCRalphabeta/CD19-depleted stem cell transplant. This chain uses TRBV29-1 with TRBJ2-3, with D tentatively TRBD1 or TRBD2 (6 bases each). The TCR was taken from a male patient between 2 and 10 years old who had a stem cell transplant for chronic granulomatous disease, so the T cells may come from the graft donor. The CDR3 nucleotides are TGCAGCGTTGCTGCCCCGGGAGTACGCTTCAGGGGTACGCAGTATTTT. It codes for CSVAAPGVRFRGTQYF.